The 25 T cell receptor beta chains below come from one sample, sequenced in a study of T cells in Graves' hyperthyroidism and ophthalmopathy. RNA transcripts were the template for amplifying TCR beta CDR3 regions. The TCR CDR3 was amplified in a first-round RT-PCR using the HTBI primer set. One entry per CDR3 protein, called by TCRdb with MiXCR from the multiplex PCR reads. The table records about 380,000 distinct CDR3 sequences, less than 20% of them present only once. Specimen: blood. These receptors were taken from a man aged 18 to 30 with Graves' ophthalmopathy.

The chain carries TRBV2 and TRBJ2-3, with D possibly being TRBD1 (6 bases). Between the trimmed V and J ends, which lost 7 bases and 1 base, there was a span of 18 bases. Germline V gene lookup returns CDR1 SNHLY and CDR2 FYNNEI. This CDR3 spans 16 amino acids. The CDR3 DNA is TGTGCCAGCAACCGCTGGGGGCAGGAGGGCACAGATACGCAGTATTTT. This sequence encodes CASNRWGQEGTDTQYF.

This clonotype was detected many times. This chain links TRBV12-3 or TRBV12-4 with TRBJ2-5; D remains unclear. V was pared by 1 base and J by 5 bases, with 11 bases between. CDR3 length: 14 amino acids. The CDR3 region is CASSLDGVWETQYF. The CDR3 nucleotides read TGTGCCAGCAGTTTAGATGGGGTCTGGGAGACCCAGTACTTC.

The chain uses TRBV3-1 and TRBJ1-1; TRBD1 might be the D (5 bases). This CDR3 has 16 residues. The V and J ends lost 0 bases and 0 bases respectively, with 11 bases between them. CDR1 and CDR2 from the germline V gene are LGHDT and YNNKEL (reference sequence). In nucleotides, the CDR3 is TGTGCCAGCAGCCAAGATCTGGGCAGGGTGAACACTGAAGCTTTCTTT. Protein product: CASSQDLGRVNTEAFF. The whole variable domain, remainder taken from reference TRBV3-1 and TRBJ1-1, is DTAVSQTPKYLVTQMGNDKSIKCEQNLGHDTMYWYKQDSKKFLKIMFSYNNKELIINETVPNRFSPKSPDKAHLNLHINSLELGDSAVYFCASSQDLGRVNTEAFFGQGTRLTVV.

There are a few counts of this clonotype. The chain uses TRBV9 and TRBJ1-4; weak D call: TRBD1 (5 bases). CDR3 length: 14 amino acids. Trimming left V 0 bases short and J 7 bases short, with 10 bases between. Germline values: CDR1 SGDLS, CDR2 YYNGEE. The chain's CDR3 is CASSVGGAGEKLFF. The CDR3 coding sequence is TGTGCCAGCAGCGTAGGCGGGGCGGGTGAAAAACTGTTTTTT.

This clonotype came up many times. The J gene is TRBJ1-2, the V gene TRBV7-6; 9 bases map to TRBD1. The CDR3 is 13 residues long. V trimming: 1 base; J trimming: 8 bases; junction bases outside the gene matches: 2. Per germline, CDR1 SGHVS and CDR2 FNYEAQ. CDR3 in amino acids: CASSLDGQGGYTF. The CDR3 DNA reads TGTGCCAGCAGCTTAGATGGACAGGGGGGCTACACCTTC.

This chain uses TRBV20-1 with TRBJ2-7; 7 bases align to TRBD2. The germline V gene has CDR1 DFQATT and CDR2 SNEGSKA (reference sequence). V was clipped by 1 base and J by 5 bases; unmatched bases: 8. CDR3 length equals 14 residues. The CDR3 coding sequence is TGCAGTGCTAGAGGGCGGCGGGAGTGGGACGAGCAGTACTTC. Translating it yields CSARGRREWDEQYF.

The genes are TRBV9 and TRBJ2-7; TRBD1 matches at 8 bases. This CDR3 contains 16 residues. Germline V gene lookup returns CDR1 SGDLS and CDR2 YYNGEE. After removal of 0 bases from V and 2 bases from J, the junction contained 7 bases not matched to a gene. For the CDR3, the DNA is TGTGCCAGCAGCGTAGGGACAGGGACCGTCCCCTACGAGCAGTACTTC. Translating gives CASSVGTGTVPYEQYF.

This clonotype was observed many times. The gene calls are TRBV3-1 and TRBJ2-5, with D possibly matching TRBD1 (6 bases). Germline V gene data show CDR1 as LGHDT and CDR2 as YNNKEL (reference sequence). V lost 3 bases to trimming and J lost 1 base, with 12 bases between them. The CDR3 loop spans 15 amino acids. CDR3 region: CASSHRQDLQETQYF. The CDR3 DNA is TGTGCCAGCAGCCACAGACAGGATCTCCAAGAGACCCAGTACTTC.

This clonotype was seen repeatedly, ten times or more. This chain joins TRBV7-8 and TRBJ2-7; unclear D gene. V lost 1 base to trimming and J lost 3 bases, with 4 bases between them. The CDR3 contains 12 residues. The germline gives CDR1 SGHVS, CDR2 FQNEAQ. This CDR3 reads CASSLVVYEQYF. CDR3 nucleotides: TGTGCCAGCAGCTTAGTGGTCTACGAGCAGTACTTC.

This clonotype has at least ten counts. The V call is TRBV7-2, the J call TRBJ1-5, with D possibly matching TRBD1 (5 bases). V lost 7 bases to trimming and J lost 2 bases, with 15 bases between them. Per germline, CDR1 SGHTA and CDR2 FQGNSA. The CDR3 covers 15 residues. This chain's CDR3 is CASKRGTWGNQPQHF. The CDR3 nucleotides are TGTGCCAGCAAGCGAGGGACCTGGGGCAATCAGCCCCAGCATTTT.

To note about this clonotype: The junction shows a germline mismatch at one end, possibly a read error. This chain uses TRBV2 with TRBJ1-5, with D tentatively TRBD1 (5 bases). In germline, CDR1 is SNHLY, CDR2 FYNNEI. The CDR3 length is 14 residues. Here the CDR3 reads CATQPGTSNQPHHF. The CDR3 nucleotides read TGTGCCACCCAGCCAGGGACGAGCAATCAGCCCCATCATTTT. The variable domain in full, with the rest retrieved from reference TRBV2 and TRBJ1-5, is EPEVTQTPSHQVTQMGQEVILRCVPISNHLYFYWYRQILGQKVEFLVSFYNNEISEKSEIFDDQFSVERPDGSNFTLKIRSTKLEDSAMYFCATQPGTSNQPHHFGDGTRLSIL.

The gene calls are TRBV10-2 and TRBJ1-3; the match to TRBD1 covers 10 bases. The CDR3 covers 16 residues. V was pared by 2 bases and J by 2 bases, with 3 bases of the junction left unmatched. The germline V gene has CDR1 WSHSY and CDR2 SAAADI. The DNA for the CDR3 is TGCGCCAGCAGTGAGGACAGGGGGCTCCCTGGAAACACCATATATTTT. Translated: CASSEDRGLPGNTIYF.

This clonotype was seen only once. V usage is TRBV10-1 and J usage is TRBJ1-4; D is undetermined. Trimming removed 10 bases at V and 5 bases at J, with 11 bases between. The CDR3 spans 12 residues. Germline loops: CDR1 WNHNN, CDR2 SYGVQD (reference sequence). The CDR3 loop is CAIRSRNEKLFF. For the CDR3, the DNA is TGCGCCATTAGGAGTAGAAATGAAAAACTGTTTTTT.

This clonotype was counted ten times or more. V is TRBV20-1 and J is TRBJ2-2; TRBD2 might be the D (7 bases). Germline values: CDR1 DFQATT, CDR2 SNEGSKA (reference sequence). Trimming took off 0 bases at V and 3 bases at J, with 14 bases between the two ends. The CDR3 runs 16 residues. The CDR3 sequence: CSARDPAGADTGELFF. CDR3 in DNA: TGCAGTGCTAGAGATCCGGCGGGGGCGGACACCGGGGAGCTGTTTTTT.

This clonotype was observed at least ten times. The chain employs TRBV3-1 and TRBJ1-1; 7 bases match TRBD1. CDR1 LGHDT and CDR2 YNNKEL come from the germline V gene (reference sequence). V lost 4 bases, J lost 5 bases, and 10 bases stayed unmatched. This CDR3 comprises 15 residues. The CDR3 DNA reads TGTGCCAGCAGCCCCACAAAGGACAGGATGACTGAAGCTTTCTTT. Protein product: CASSPTKDRMTEAFF. The variable domain in full, with the rest retrieved from reference TRBV3-1 and TRBJ1-1, is DTAVSQTPKYLVTQMGNDKSIKCEQNLGHDTMYWYKQDSKKFLKIMFSYNNKELIINETVPNRFSPKSPDKAHLNLHINSLELGDSAVYFCASSPTKDRMTEAFFGQGTRLTVV.

The V gene is TRBV12-3 or TRBV12-4, the J gene TRBJ2-7; 7 positions agree with TRBD2. V shed 6 bases, J shed 3 bases, and the junction held 14 bases outside the gene matches. The CDR3 runs to 16 residues. The CDR3 DNA sequence: TGTGCCAGCAGCCCCGGGGCCGGGGGGAACCACTACGAGCAGTACTTC. This sequence encodes CASSPGAGGNHYEQYF.

This clonotype came up many times. CDR3 in amino acids: CASSLTDRTGETQYF. The CDR3 bases are TGTGCCAGCAGTTTGACGGACAGGACAGGAGAGACCCAGTACTTC. The chain links TRBV12-3 or TRBV12-4 to TRBJ2-5; 7 bases match TRBD1. The V gene end was trimmed by 3 bases and the J gene end by 4 bases; junction bases not matched to a gene: 8. CDR3 size: 15 residues.

The sample holds a few counts of this clonotype. This chain uses TRBV29-1 with TRBJ1-2; D gene uncertain. V lost 0 bases and J lost 0, with 14 bases in between. Germline V gives CDR1 SQVTM, CDR2 ANQGSEA. This CDR3 contains 16 residues. The chain's CDR3 is CSVEDRYSWPNYGYTF. The CDR3 coding sequence is TGCAGCGTTGAAGATCGGTACAGCTGGCCTAACTATGGCTACACCTTC.

The sample holds many counts of this clonotype. The genes are TRBV2 and TRBJ1-6, with TRBD1 matching over 9 bases. The germline CDR1 and CDR2 sequences are SNHLY and FYNNEI. The CDR3 runs 16 residues. Trimming cost V 4 bases and J 2 bases; bases outside gene matches: 3. The CDR3 DNA sequence: TGTGCCAGCAGTGGGACAGGGGCCACCTATAATTCACCCCTCCACTTT. Protein sequence: CASSGTGATYNSPLHF.

Only a few counts were recorded for this clonotype. This chain connects TRBV6-1 to TRBJ1-1; no definite D call. Germline V CDR1 and CDR2: MNHNS, SASEGT. The CDR3 sequence is 14 residues long. V lost 7 bases and J lost 0, with 12 bases in between. CDR3 in amino acids: CASNIEGMNTEAFF. In DNA form, the CDR3 reads TGTGCCAGCAACATAGAGGGCATGAACACTGAAGCTTTCTTT.

Many counts were recorded for this clonotype. This chain links TRBV15 with TRBJ2-7; 9 nucleotides align to TRBD1. The trim removed 3 bases at V and 2 bases at J, leaving 5 bases unmatched. The CDR3 is 15 amino acids. Germline loops: CDR1 LNHNV, CDR2 YYDKDF (reference sequence). The CDR3 here is CATSSSGTGTYEQYF. CDR3 sequence (DNA): TGTGCCACCAGCAGTTCCGGGACAGGGACCTACGAGCAGTACTTC.

This clonotype has a count of ten or more. The gene calls are TRBV13 and TRBJ2-3; 8 bases align to TRBD2. The germline CDR1 and CDR2 sequences are PRHDT and FYEKMQ (reference sequence). CDR3 length: 15 residues. After removal of 2 bases from V and 4 bases from J, the junction contained 5 bases not matched to a gene. CDR3 in DNA: TGTGCCAGCAGCTTATTCGGGGGGGCCTCAGATACGCAGTATTTT. It translates to CASSLFGGASDTQYF. Combining the CDR3 with reference TRBV13 and TRBJ2-3 gives the whole variable domain AAGVIQSPRHLIKEKRETATLKCYPIPRHDTVYWYQQGPGQDPQFLISFYEKMQSDKGSIPDRFSAQQFSDYHSELNMSSLELGDSALYFCASSLFGGASDTQYFGPGTRLTVL.

This clonotype was seen at least ten times. This sequence joins TRBV27 and TRBJ2-1, with D uncertain. The CDR3 extends over 11 amino acids. Deletions cut 10 bases from V and 2 bases from J, with 6 bases between. Looked up from germline, CDR1 is MNHEY and CDR2 is SMNVEV (reference sequence). The CDR3 protein is CATLAYNEQFF. The CDR3 nucleotides read TGTGCCACCCTAGCCTACAATGAGCAGTTCTTC.

CDR3 region: CASSEGRGQGAGQPQHF. DNA of the CDR3: TGTGCCAGCAGTGAAGGGCGAGGACAGGGGGCAGGGCAGCCCCAGCATTTT. V is TRBV6-1 and J is TRBJ1-5; 11 bases agree with TRBD1. V shed 1 base and J 7 bases; nucleotides not matched to a gene: 9. The CDR3 runs to 17 residues. Germline V gene lookup returns CDR1 MNHNS and CDR2 SASEGT.

This clonotype was seen ten or more times. The chain couples TRBV28 to TRBJ2-1; TRBD2 is a possible D gene (7 bases). This CDR3 contains 16 residues. Germline loops: CDR1 MDHEN, CDR2 SYDVKM. V gave up 2 bases and J gave up 2 bases, with 13 bases separating them. In nucleotides, the CDR3 is TGTGCCAGCAGTTTACGGGGGGCTAGCCCCTACAATGAGCAGTTCTTC. It is translated as CASSLRGASPYNEQFF.